The source of this T cell receptor beta chain is a study of blood T cells in healthy people across ages. Study-wide findings and caveats: Older age coincided with a roughly linear decline in TCR beta diversity per million T cells.

The authors ran a second PCR of 7 to 11 cycles using a sample-barcoded 5' primer and a J-beta primer mix. TCRdb re-called the 5' RACE reads through MiXCR, storing one row per CDR3 protein. The sample consists of 750,000 to 1,000,000 distinct CDR3 sequences, about 27% of them appearing once. Donors gave around 9.8 milliliters of peripheral blood apiece. The ends lost 5 bases at V and 0 bases at J; junction bases unmatched: 7. This CDR3 has 16 residues. This clonotype was observed at least ten times. Its specificity is not known. The data were also submitted as part of a second study, on T cells of mothers and their children. That study reports: Donation was provided by three healthy Caucasian mothers along with their six children.

The sequence derives from a woman aged 40 to 50 in good health. Sequenced material: blood. The gene calls are TRBV12-3 or TRBV12-4 and TRBJ2-3; TRBD1 matches 8 bases. Written as DNA, the CDR3 is TGTGCCAGCAGTCCGCGACAGGGGCCTAGCACAGATACGCAGTATTTT. Translated, it gives CASSPRQGPSTDTQYF.